Following are 5 T cell receptor beta chains from one sample sequenced in a study of blood T cell repertoires in COVID-19. Produced via immunoSEQ multiplex PCR; TCRdb's table is partial and in-frame only. The data contain fewer than 300,000 clones, about four fifths of them singletons. Sequenced sample: peripheral blood. The receptors originated from a person between 65 and 80 years old with COVID-19, enrolled during active disease.

The chain uses TRBV15 and TRBJ1-6; possibly TRBD1 for D (5 bases). Deletions cut 1 base from V and 7 bases from J, with 8 bases between. Per the germline V gene, CDR1 is LNHNV and CDR2 is YYDKDF (reference sequence). This CDR3 region has 14 residues. The CDR3 spells CATSRGGGNSPLHF. CDR3 in DNA: TGTGCCACCAGCAGAGGGGGGGGGAATTCACCCCTCCACTTT.

This clone turned up a few times. The chain carries TRBV18 and TRBJ1-5, with 7 bases matching TRBD1. CDR1 KGHSH and CDR2 LQKENI come from the germline V gene. The trim removed 0 bases at V and 6 bases at J, leaving 8 bases unmatched. The CDR3 consists of 16 residues. CDR3 nucleotides: TGTGCCAGCTCACCACCGGTCCCCACAGGGGTTCAGCCCCAGCATTTT. Translated, it gives CASSPPVPTGVQPQHF.

The V gene is TRBV9, the J gene TRBJ1-5, with D tentatively TRBD1 (6 bases). The V gene lost 4 bases and the J gene lost 0 bases, with 14 bases spanning the gap. CDR3 length equals 16 residues. Per the germline V gene, CDR1 is SGDLS and CDR2 is YYNGEE. The DNA of the CDR3 is TGTGCCAGCAGCCCCGAAGGGGGATATAGCAATCAGCCCCAGCATTTT. Protein product: CASSPEGGYSNQPQHF. The whole variable domain, remainder taken from reference TRBV9 and TRBJ1-5, is DSGVTQTPKHLITATGQRVTLRCSPRSGDLSVYWYQQSLDQGLQFLIQYYNGEERAKGNILERFSAQQFPDLHSELNLSSLELGDSALYFCASSPEGGYSNQPQHFGDGTRLSIL.

The V gene is TRBV3-1 (or the pseudogene TRBV3-2), the J gene TRBJ2-4; 8 nucleotides align to TRBD1. The V segment lost 4 bases and the J segment 4 bases; nucleotides outside the gene matches: 3. This CDR3 spans 14 amino acids. The germline V gene encodes CDR1 LGHDT and CDR2 YNNKEL (reference sequence). The DNA of the CDR3 is TGTGCCAGCAGCCTCCGGGACAGGAAAAACATTCAGTACTTC. Its translation: CASSLRDRKNIQYF.

A few counts support this clone. The chain employs TRBV20-1 and TRBJ1-1, with D possibly matching TRBD1 (5 bases). Germline V gene lookup returns CDR1 DFQATT and CDR2 SNEGSKA (reference sequence). The CDR3 is 10 amino acids. The CDR3 DNA reads as TGCAGCGCAGGGCTCGCTGAAGCTTTCTTT. Its translation: CSAGLAEAFF.